This section outlines one TCR beta chain sequence together with its context. The CDR3 runs to 15 residues. Germline V gene lookup returns CDR1 MNHEY and CDR2 SMNVEV (reference sequence). The V gene end was trimmed by 6 bases and the J gene end by 4 bases; junction bases not matched to a gene: 11. This sample is part of a study of blood T cell repertoires in COVID-19. Across the whole study: Donors in the United States, Italy and Spain gave samples during acute or convalescent COVID-19.

Method: immunoSEQ multiplex PCR; TCRdb's copy keeps in-frame clones and lacks some. The sample carries more than 300,000 clones, around 84% recorded once. All recovered Cohort 3 donors got two negative PCRs, got clearance, or saw symptom resolution. The sample comprised PBMCs or T cells enriched from blood (not recorded which). This clonotype originated in a man under 40 who had recovered from COVID-19. J is TRBJ2-5 and V is TRBV27, with TRBD1 matching over 7 bases. CDR3 DNA sequence: TGTGCCAGCAGGGAAGAGACAGGGTGGGGAGAGACCCAGTACTTC. The encoded protein is CASREETGWGETQYF.